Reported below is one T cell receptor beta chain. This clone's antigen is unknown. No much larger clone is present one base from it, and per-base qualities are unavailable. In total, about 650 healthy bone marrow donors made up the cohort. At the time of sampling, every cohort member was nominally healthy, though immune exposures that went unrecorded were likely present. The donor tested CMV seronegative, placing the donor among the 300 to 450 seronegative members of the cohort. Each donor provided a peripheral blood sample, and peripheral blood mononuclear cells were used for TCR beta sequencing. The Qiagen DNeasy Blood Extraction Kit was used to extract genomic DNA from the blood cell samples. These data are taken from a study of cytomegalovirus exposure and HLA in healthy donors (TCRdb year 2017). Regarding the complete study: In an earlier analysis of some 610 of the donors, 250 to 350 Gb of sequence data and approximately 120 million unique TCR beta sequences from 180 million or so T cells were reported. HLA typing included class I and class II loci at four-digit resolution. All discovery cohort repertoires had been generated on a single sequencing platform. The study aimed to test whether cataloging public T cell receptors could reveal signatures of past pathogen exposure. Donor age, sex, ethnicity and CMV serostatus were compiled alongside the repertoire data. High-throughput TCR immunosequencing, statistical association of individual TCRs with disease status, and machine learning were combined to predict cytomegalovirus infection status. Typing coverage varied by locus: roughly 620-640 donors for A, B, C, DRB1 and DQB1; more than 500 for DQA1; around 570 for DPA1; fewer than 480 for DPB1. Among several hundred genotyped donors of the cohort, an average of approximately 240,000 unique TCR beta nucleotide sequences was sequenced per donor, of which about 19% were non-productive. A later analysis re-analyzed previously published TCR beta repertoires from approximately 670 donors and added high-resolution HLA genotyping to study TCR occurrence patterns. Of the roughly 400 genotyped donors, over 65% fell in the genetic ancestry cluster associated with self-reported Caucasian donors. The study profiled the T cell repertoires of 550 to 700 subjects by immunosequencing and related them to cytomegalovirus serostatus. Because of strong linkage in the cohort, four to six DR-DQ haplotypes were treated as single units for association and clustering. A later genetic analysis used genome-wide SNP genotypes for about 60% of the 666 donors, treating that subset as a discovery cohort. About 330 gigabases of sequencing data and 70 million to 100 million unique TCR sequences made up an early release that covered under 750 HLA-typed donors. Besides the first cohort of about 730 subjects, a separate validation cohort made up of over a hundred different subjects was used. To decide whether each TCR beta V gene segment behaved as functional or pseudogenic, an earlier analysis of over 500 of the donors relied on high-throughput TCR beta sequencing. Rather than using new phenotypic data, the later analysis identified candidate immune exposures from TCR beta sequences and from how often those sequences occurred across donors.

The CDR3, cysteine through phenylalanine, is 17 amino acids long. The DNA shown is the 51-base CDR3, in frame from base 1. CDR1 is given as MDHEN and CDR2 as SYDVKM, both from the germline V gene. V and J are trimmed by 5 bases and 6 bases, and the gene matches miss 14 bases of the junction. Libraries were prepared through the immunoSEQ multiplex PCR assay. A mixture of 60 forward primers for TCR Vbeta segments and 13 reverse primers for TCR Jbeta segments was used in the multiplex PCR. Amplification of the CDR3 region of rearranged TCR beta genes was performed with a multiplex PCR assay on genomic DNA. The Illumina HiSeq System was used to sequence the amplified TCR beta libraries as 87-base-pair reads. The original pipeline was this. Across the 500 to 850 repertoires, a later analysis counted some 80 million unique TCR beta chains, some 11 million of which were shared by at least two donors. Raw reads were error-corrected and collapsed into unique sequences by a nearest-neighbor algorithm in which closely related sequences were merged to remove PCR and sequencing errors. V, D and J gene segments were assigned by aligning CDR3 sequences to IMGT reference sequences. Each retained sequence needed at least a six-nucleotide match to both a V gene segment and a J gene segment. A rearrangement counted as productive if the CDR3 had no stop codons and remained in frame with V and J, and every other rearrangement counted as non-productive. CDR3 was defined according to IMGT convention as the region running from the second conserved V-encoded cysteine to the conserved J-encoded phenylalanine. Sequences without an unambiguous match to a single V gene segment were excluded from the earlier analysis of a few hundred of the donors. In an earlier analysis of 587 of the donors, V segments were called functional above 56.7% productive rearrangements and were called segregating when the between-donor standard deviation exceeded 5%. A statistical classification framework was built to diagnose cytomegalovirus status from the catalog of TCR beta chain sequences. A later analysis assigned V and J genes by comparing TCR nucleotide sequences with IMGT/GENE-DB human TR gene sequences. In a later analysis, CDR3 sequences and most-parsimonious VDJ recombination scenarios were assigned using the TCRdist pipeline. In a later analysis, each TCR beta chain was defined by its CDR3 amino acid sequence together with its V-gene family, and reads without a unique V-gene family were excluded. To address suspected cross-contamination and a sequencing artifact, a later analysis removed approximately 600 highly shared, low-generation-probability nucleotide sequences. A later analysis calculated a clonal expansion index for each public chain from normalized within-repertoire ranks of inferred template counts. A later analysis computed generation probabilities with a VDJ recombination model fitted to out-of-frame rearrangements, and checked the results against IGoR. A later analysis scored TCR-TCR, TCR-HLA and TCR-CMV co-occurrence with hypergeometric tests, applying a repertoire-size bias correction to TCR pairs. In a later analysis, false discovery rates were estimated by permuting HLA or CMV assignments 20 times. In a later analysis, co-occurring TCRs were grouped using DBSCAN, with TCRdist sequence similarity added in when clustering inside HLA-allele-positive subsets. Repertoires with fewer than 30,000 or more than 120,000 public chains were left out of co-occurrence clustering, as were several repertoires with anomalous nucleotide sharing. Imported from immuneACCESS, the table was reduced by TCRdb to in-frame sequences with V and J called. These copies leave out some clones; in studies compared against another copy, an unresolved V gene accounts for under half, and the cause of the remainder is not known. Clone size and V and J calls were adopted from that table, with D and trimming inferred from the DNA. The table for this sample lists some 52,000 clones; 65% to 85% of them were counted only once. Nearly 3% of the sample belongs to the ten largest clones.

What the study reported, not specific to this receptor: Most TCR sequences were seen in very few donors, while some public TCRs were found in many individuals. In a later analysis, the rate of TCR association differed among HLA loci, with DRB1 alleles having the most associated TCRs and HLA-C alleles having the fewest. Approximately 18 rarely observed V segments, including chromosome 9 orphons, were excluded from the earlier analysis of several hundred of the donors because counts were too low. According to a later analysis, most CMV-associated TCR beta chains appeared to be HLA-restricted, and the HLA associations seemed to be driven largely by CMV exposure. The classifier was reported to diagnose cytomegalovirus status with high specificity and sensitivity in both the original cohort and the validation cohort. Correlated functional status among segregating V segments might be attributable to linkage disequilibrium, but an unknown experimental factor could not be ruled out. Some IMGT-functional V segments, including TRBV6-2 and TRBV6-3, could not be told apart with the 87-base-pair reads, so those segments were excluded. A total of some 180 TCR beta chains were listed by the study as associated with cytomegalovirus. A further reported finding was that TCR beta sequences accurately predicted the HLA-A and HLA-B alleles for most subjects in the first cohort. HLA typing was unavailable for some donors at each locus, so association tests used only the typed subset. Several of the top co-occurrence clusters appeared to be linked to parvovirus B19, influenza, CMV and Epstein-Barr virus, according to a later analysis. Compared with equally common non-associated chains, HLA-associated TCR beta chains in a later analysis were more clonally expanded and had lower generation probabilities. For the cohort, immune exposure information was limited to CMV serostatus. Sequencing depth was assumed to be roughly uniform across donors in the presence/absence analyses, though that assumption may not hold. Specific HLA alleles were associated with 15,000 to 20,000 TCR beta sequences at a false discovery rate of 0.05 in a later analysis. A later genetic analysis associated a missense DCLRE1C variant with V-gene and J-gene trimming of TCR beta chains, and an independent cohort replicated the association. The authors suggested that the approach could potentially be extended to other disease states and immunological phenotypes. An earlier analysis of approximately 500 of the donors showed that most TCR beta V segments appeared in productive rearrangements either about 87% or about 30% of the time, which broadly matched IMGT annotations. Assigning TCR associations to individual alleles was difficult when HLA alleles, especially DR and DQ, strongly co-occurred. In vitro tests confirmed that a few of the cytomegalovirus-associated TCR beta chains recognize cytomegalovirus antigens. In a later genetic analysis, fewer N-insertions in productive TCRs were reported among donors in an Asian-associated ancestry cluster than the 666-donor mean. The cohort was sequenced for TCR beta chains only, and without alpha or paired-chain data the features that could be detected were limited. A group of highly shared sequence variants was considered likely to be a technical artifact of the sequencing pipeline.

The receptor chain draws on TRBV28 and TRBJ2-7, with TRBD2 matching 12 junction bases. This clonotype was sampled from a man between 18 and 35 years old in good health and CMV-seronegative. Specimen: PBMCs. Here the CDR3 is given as CASSPSSGRAIFSEQYF. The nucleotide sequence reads TGTGCCAGCAGTCCCTCTAGCGGGAGGGCCATTTTTTCCGAGCAGTACTTC.